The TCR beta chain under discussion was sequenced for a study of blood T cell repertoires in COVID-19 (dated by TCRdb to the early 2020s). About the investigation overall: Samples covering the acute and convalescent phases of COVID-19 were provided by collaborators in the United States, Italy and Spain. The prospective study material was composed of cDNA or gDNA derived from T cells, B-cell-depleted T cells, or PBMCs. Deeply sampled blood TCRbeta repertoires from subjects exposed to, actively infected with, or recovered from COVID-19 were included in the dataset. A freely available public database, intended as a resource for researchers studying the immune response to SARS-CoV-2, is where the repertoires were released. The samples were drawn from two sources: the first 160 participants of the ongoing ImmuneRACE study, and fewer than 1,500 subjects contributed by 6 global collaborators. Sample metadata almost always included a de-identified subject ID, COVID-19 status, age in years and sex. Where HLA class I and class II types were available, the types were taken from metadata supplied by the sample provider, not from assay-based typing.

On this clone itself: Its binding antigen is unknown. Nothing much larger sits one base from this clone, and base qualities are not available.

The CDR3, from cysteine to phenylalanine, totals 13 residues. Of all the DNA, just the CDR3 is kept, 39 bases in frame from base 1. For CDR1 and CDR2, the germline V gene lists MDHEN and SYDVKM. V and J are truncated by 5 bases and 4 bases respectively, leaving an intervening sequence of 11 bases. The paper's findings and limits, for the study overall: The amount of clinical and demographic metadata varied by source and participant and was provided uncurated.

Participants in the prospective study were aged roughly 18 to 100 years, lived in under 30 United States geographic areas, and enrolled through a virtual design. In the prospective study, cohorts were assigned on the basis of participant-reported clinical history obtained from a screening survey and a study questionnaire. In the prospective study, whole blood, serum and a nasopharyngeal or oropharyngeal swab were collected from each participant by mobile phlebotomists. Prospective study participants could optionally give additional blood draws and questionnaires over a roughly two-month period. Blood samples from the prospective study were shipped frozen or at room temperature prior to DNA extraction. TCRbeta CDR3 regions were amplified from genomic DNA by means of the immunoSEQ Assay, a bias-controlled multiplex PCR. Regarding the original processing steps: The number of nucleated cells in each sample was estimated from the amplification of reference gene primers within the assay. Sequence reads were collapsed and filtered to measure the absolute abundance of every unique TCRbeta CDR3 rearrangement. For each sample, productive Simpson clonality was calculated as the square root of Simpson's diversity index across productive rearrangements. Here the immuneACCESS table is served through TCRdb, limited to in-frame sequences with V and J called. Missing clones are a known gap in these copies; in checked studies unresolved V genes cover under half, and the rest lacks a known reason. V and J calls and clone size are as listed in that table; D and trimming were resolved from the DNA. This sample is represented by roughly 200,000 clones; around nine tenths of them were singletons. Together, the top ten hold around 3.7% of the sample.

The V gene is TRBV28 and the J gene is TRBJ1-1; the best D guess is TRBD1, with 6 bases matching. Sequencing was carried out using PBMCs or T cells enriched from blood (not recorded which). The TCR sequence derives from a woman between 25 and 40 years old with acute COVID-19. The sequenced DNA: TGTGCCAGCAGTCCAGGGGTGGGCACTGAAGCTTTCTTT. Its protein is CASSPGVGTEAFF. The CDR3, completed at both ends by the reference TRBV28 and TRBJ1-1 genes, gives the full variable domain DVKVTQSSRYLVKRTGEKVFLECVQDMDHENMFWYRQDPGLGLRLIYFSYDVKMKEKGDIPEGYSVSREKKERFSLILESASTNQTSMYLCASSPGVGTEAFFGQGTRLTVV.